This TCR beta chain originates from a study of human T cells and chemical hapten exposure (dated by TCRdb to the early 2020s). Regarding the research as a whole: For sensitization, 2% DPC in acetone was applied to a roughly 2 cm by roughly 2 cm area of upper inner arm skin. Around 29 alopecia patients provided blood for TCR sequencing at one to four time points (pre-sensitization, 2, 6 and 24 weeks). Patch testing was performed on the upper back with Finn chambers containing 0.01% DPC, and the patch tests were scored after 6 days according to International Contact Dermatitis Research Group standards. Alopecia areata with under or over 50% scalp involvement, alopecia totalis and alopecia universalis were represented in the patient cohort, which was mostly female. Blood was sampled from patients pre-sensitization (week 0) and at 2, 6 and about 24 weeks after DPC sensitization. Peripheral blood TCR repertoire changes were tracked in vivo in alopecia patients during primary and secondary sensitization to the hapten diphenylcyclopropenone (DPC). Patients additionally received weekly therapeutic DPC doses to the scalp throughout the approximately 25-week study period. The libraries were sequenced as a pool, and the TCR yield per sample differed mostly because of small variations in library volumes within the pool.

Receptors were amplified or captured by RACE. For sequencing, a NextSeq 500 was employed. Library preparation attached unique molecular identifiers to individual cDNA molecules for quantitative, reproducible TCR counting. From each blood RNA sample, both TCR alpha and TCR beta chains were sequenced. The paper's processing steps were these. The median number of TCRs per sample was around 100,000, ranging from roughly 20,000 to 690,600. The Decombinator software suite was used to annotate the V, J and CDR3 of the TCR reads. For the PS versus PT1 abundance plots, all samples were subsampled to the same number of TCRs (28,000). Expanded TCRs were defined as absent before sensitization and observed at least eight times at the 2-week time point. TCRdb reprocessed the public reads (quality trimming at Q25 with fastp, clone calling with MiXCR) and kept in-frame beta chains. Records with the same CDR3 protein are collapsed into one entry carrying the most frequent genes and DNA. The V and J calls and clone size come from TCRdb's table, not from the authors' own analysis. This sample gives under 200,000 distinct CDR3 sequences in total; more than 25% of them show up just once. The ten largest clonotypes hold roughly 3% of the sample.

The full study reports these points: After repeated subsampling, changes were observed in the strength of the expansion versus patch-test correlation and in the threshold at which the correlation became significant. Expanded TCRs formed significantly more large CDR3 similarity clusters than pre-sensitization or healthy control sets, consistent with antigen-driven responses. Alopecia, a presumed autoimmune disease, was present in all patients, so the immune response of the patients might differ from that of healthy individuals. No change with DPC sensitization was found in the number of TCRs above 1 in 1000 frequency, and no evidence of global repertoire structure alterations was found. A positive correlation was found between the number of PT1 expanded TCRs and patch test score, with significance reached at thresholds 8, 16 and 32 but not 4.

This clonotype was picked up one time. Its antigen is still unknown. Base quality data are lacking; no much larger clone is found one base away. In the paper's terms, the time point label means: pre-sensitization, week 0. The treatment or condition label on this specimen signifies: therapeutic diphenylcyclopropenone sensitization with weekly scalp DPC. At each patch-test visit, blood was drawn before the patch test was applied. Eligible patients were aged 18 to 70, diagnosed with alopecia, deemed suitable for DPC therapy, and excluded if pregnant. Total RNA was extracted from unfractionated whole blood that had been collected in Tempus Blood RNA tubes. This clonotype was sampled from a woman aged 25-40 years with alopecia areata. Some clones in this sample may be carry-over from other donors' samples. This specimen was whole blood, taken in connection with sensitization to the hapten diphenylcyclopropenone (DPC).

Read as DNA, the sequence is TGTGCCAGCAGCTTAGCCGGCAGCGGGAAAACCTACGAGCAGTACTTC. It translates as CASSLAGSGKTYEQYF. Rearrangement joined TRBV7-8 to TRBJ2-7, with TRBD2 identical over 7 junction bases. Per the germline V gene, SGHVS is the CDR1 and FQNEAQ is the CDR2. The CDR3, cysteine through phenylalanine, is 16 amino acids long. Just the 48-base CDR3 DNA is kept, in frame starting at base 1. From V the trimming removes 0 bases and from J it removes 2 bases, while the gene matches leave 7 bases of the junction unaccounted for.